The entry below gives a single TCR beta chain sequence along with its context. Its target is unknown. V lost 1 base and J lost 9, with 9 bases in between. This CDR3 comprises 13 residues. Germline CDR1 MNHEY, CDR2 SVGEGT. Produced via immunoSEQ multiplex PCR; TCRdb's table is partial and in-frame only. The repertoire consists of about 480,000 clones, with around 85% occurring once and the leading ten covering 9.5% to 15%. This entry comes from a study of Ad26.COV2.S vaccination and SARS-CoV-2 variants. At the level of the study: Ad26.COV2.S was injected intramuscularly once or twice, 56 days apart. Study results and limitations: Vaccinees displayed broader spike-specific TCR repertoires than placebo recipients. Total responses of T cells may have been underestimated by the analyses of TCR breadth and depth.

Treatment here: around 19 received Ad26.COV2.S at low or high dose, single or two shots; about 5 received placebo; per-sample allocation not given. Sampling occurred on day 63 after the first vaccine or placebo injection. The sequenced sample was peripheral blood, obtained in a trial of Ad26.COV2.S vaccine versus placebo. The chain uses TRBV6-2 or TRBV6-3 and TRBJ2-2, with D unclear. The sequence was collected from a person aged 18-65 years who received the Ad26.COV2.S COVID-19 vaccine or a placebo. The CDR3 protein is CASSYLGRRELFF. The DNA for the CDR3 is TGTGCCAGCAGTTACTTGGGCCGGCGGGAGCTGTTTTTT.